The T cell receptor (beta chain) described here comes from a study of early T cells in non-severe SARS-CoV-2 infection. The wider study: Sequencing of unsorted whole blood was done on bulk RNA, leaving chains unpaired.

Findings and limits, study-wide: Matching results from VDJdb favored anti-spike CD8 responses, leaving private and CD4 specificities undetected.

Molecules of cDNA were individually given unique molecular identifiers that were attached to them. TCRdb recomputed calls from the 5' RACE reads with MiXCR, one row per CDR3 protein. The sample consists of about 18,000 distinct CDR3 sequences, under 7.5% of them appearing once. This clonotype was detected many times. Antigen specificity is unknown. The clonotype comes from an adult who was a healthcare worker with PCR-confirmed SARS-CoV-2 infection or an uninfected control (not recorded which). The sequenced sample was whole blood.

The CDR3 coding sequence is TGTGCCAGCAGCCAAATTAGGTCGTACGAGCAGTACTTC. This codes for CASSQIRSYEQYF. The chain recombines TRBV7-9 with TRBJ2-7; D is ambiguous. Trimming removed 5 bases from V and 4 bases from J, with 12 bases in between. Germline V gene sequence: CDR1 SEHNR, CDR2 FQNEAQ (reference sequence). CDR3 length: 13 amino acids. Using reference TRBV7-9 and TRBJ2-7 for the parts outside the CDR3, the full variable domain is DTGVSQNPRHKITKRGQNVTFRCDPISEHNRLYWYRQTLGQGPEFLTYFQNEAQLEKSRLLSDRFSAERPKGSFSTLEIQRTEQGDSAMYLCASSQIRSYEQYFGPGTRLTVT.